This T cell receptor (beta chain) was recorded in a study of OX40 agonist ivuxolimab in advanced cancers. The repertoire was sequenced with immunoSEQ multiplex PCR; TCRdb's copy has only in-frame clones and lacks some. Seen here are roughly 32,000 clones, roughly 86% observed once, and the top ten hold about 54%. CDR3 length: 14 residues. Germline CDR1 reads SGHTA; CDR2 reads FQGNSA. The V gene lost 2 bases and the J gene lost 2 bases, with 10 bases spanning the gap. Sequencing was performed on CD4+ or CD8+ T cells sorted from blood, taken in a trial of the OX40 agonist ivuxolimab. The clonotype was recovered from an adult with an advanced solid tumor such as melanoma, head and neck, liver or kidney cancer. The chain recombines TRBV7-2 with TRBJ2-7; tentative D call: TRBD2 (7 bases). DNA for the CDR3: TGTGCCAGCAGCTTATGGGGGGGCGCCTACGAGCAGTACTTC. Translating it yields CASSLWGGAYEQYF.